A selection of T cell receptor beta chains follows, all from one sample in a study of shared clonotypes between healthy human individuals. The assay was immunoSEQ multiplex PCR, and TCRdb's table has in-frame clones only and misses some. The sample holds some 2,000,000 clones; 85% to 95% are singletons and the top ten take 0.1% to 0.15%. Sequencing used naive CD4+ T cells sorted from blood. These TCRs come from a man between 18 and 29 years old in good health. The CDR3 runs from the conserved cysteine through the conserved F or W. Each record gives: V gene, CDR3 protein.

V: TRBV11-2; CDR3: CASSLENSPLHF
V: TRBV7-2; CDR3: CASSLSNPLAGAGELFF
V: TRBV18; CDR3: CASSPLARDQPQHF
V: TRBV9; CDR3: CASSVGSGRKEETQYF
V: TRBV2; CDR3: CASSDDGQVGSLKPEKLFF
V: TRBV30; CDR3: CAWIPGGTSGTGELFF
V: TRBV19; CDR3: CASSTGLARGDTQYF
V: TRBV6-1; CDR3: CASSEPRDSIYEQYF
V: TRBV4-1; CDR3: CASSLGRDSPTSGPNNEQFF
V: TRBV27; CDR3: CASSQLANTGELFF
V: TRBV6-1; CDR3: CASSELEVWGETDTQYF